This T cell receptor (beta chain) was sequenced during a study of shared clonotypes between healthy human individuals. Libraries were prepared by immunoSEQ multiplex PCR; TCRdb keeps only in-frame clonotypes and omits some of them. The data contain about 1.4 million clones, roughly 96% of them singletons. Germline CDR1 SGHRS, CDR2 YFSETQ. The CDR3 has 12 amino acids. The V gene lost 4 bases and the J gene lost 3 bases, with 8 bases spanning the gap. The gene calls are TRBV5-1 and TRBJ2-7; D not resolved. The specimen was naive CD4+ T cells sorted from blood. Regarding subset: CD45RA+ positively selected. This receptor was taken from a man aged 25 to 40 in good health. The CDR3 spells CASSVLGYEQYF. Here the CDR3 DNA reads TGCGCCAGCAGCGTTCTAGGCTACGAGCAGTACTTC. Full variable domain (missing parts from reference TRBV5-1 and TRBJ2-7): KAGVTQTPRYLIKTRGQQVTLSCSPISGHRSVSWYQQTPGQGLQFLFEYFSETQRNKGNFPGRFSGRQFSNSRSEMNVSTLELGDSALYLCASSVLGYEQYFGPGTRLTVT.